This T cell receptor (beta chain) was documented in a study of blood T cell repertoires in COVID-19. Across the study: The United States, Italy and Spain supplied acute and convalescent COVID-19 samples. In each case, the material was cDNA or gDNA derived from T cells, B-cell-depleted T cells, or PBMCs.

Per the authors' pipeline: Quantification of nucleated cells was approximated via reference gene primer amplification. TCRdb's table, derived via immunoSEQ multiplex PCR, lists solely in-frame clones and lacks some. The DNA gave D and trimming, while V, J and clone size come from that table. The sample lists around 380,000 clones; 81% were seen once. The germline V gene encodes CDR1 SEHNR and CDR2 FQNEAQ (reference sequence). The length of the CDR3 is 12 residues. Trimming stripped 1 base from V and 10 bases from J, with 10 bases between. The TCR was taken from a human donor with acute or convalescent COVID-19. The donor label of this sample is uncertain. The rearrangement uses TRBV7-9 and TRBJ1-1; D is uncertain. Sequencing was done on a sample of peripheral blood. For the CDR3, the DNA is TGTGCCAGCAGCTTAGGCGGGGTTCGAGCTTTCTTT. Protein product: CASSLGGVRAFF.